This passage covers 18 T cell receptor beta chains from one sample sequenced in a study of T-cell memory formation after mild COVID-19. TCRdb reprocessed the 5' RACE reads with MiXCR, giving one entry per CDR3 protein. The sample includes 75,000 to 90,000 distinct CDR3 sequences, approximately 15% of them seen just once. Sequenced material: PBMCs or a T cell subset sorted from them (not recorded which). The receptors derive from an adult woman who had mild COVID-19 (a few samples of this study predate the infection). Cell type and time point are not known.

There are a few counts of this clonotype. CDR3 DNA sequence: TGTGCCAGCAGCGTCACGGACCGCTCCTACGAGCAGTACTTC. This encodes CASSVTDRSYEQYF. The chain uses TRBV9 and TRBJ2-7; unclear D gene. This CDR3 spans 14 amino acids. Germline loops: CDR1 SGDLS, CDR2 YYNGEE. V dropped 2 bases and J dropped 0 bases, with 9 bases sitting between them. Full variable domain (rest looked up from reference TRBV9 and TRBJ2-7): DSGVTQTPKHLITATGQRVTLRCSPRSGDLSVYWYQQSLDQGLQFLIQYYNGEERAKGNILERFSAQQFPDLHSELNLSSLELGDSALYFCASSVTDRSYEQYFGPGTRLTVT.

This clonotype was counted only a few times. The chain recombines TRBV2 with TRBJ1-5; the match to TRBD1 covers 7 bases. The CDR3 extends over 18 amino acids. CDR1 is SNHLY and CDR2 is FYNNEI in the germline V gene. The trim removed 3 bases at V and 0 bases at J, leaving 11 bases unmatched. This CDR3 reads CASSESRDSTHSNQPQHF. For the CDR3, the DNA is TGTGCCAGCAGTGAGTCCCGGGACAGTACGCATAGCAATCAGCCCCAGCATTTT.

The J gene is TRBJ1-5, the V gene TRBV2; D gene unclear. CDR3 size: 15 residues. The germline V gene encodes CDR1 SNHLY and CDR2 FYNNEI. V was clipped by 6 bases and J by 1 base, with 13 bases between them. CDR3: CASRATSASNQPQHF. For the CDR3, the DNA is TGTGCCAGCAGGGCCACCTCGGCCAGCAATCAGCCCCAGCATTTT. The full variable domain, its missing parts supplied by reference TRBV2 and TRBJ1-5, is EPEVTQTPSHQVTQMGQEVILRCVPISNHLYFYWYRQILGQKVEFLVSFYNNEISEKSEIFDDQFSVERPDGSNFTLKIRSTKLEDSAMYFCASRATSASNQPQHFGDGTRLSIL.

This clonotype was detected a few times. The chain is built from TRBV5-1 and TRBJ2-1; D may be TRBD2 (7 bases). Germline CDR1 and CDR2: SGHRS and YFSETQ. The CDR3 spans 15 residues. The V end was cut by 2 bases, the J end by 7 bases, with 16 bases between. CDR3 region: CASSLRGAARNEQFF. CDR3 nucleotides: TGCGCCAGCAGCTTACGGGGGGCGGCGCGGAATGAGCAGTTCTTC.

Within the sample, this clonotype is large. The gene calls are TRBV11-2 and TRBJ1-4, with D unclear. CDR1 is SGHAT and CDR2 is FQNNGV in the germline V gene. The CDR3 has 17 residues. V dropped 1 base and J dropped 3 bases, with 15 bases sitting between them. The DNA of the CDR3 is TGTGCCAGCAGCTTAGTCAACGTGGTTGTGGCTAATGAAAAACTGTTTTTT. Protein product: CASSLVNVVVANEKLFF.

The V and J genes are TRBV4-1 and TRBJ1-1, with D hard to call. The V gene's germline CDR1 is MGHRA and CDR2 YSYEKL. Trimming removed 6 bases at V and 2 bases at J, with 10 bases between. CDR3 length equals 13 residues. Here the CDR3 DNA reads TGCGCCAGCAGGCCCTTGGACAACACTGAAGCTTTCTTT. It translates to CASRPLDNTEAFF.

This clonotype was seen a few times. This rearrangement joins TRBV5-6 to TRBJ2-1; the match to TRBD1 covers 9 bases. Germline values: CDR1 SGHDT, CDR2 YYEEEE. J lost 9 bases, V lost 2 bases, and 9 bases had no gene match. CDR3 length equals 15 residues. CDR3 coding DNA: TGTGCCAGCAGCTTAAGGACAGGGGCGGTGGGTGAGCAGTTCTTC. Translated, it gives CASSLRTGAVGEQFF.

A few counts support this clonotype. The J gene is TRBJ2-3, the V gene TRBV10-3; TRBD2 agrees at 8 bases. Germline V gene lookup returns CDR1 ENHRY and CDR2 SYGVKD. V dropped 6 bases and J dropped 3; count of bases not matched to a gene: 8. The CDR3 covers 15 residues. CDR3 bases: TGTGCCATCAGGGCCGGGACTAGTATTACAGATACGCAGTATTTT. Translated, it gives CAIRAGTSITDTQYF.

This clonotype was detected only a few times. The J gene is TRBJ2-3, the V gene TRBV6-1, with 9 bases aligning to TRBD2. Germline values: CDR1 MNHNS, CDR2 SASEGT. CDR3 length: 15 amino acids. The junction had 4 bases not matched to a gene; V was cut back by 2 bases and J by 4 bases. CDR3 sequence reads: CASSERRGGPDTQYF. The CDR3 region has the DNA TGTGCCAGCAGTGAACGGCGGGGGGGCCCAGATACGCAGTATTTT.

The chain is built from TRBV7-6 and TRBJ2-5; TRBD2 agrees at 13 bases. CDR1 and CDR2 from the germline V gene are SGHVS and FNYEAQ. This CDR3 spans 15 amino acids. V was pared by 5 bases and J by 4 bases, with 4 bases of the junction left unmatched. The CDR3 nucleotides read TGTGCCAGCAGCACCAGACTAGCGGGGGGAGAGACCCAGTACTTC. Its translation: CASSTRLAGGETQYF.

This rearrangement joins TRBV5-6 to TRBJ1-5; 7 nucleotides match TRBD1. This CDR3 region has 14 residues. CDR1 and CDR2 (germline): SGHDT, YYEEEE. Germline trimming cut 4 bases from V and 1 base from J; bases unmatched to any gene: 2. CDR3 bases: TGTGCCAGCAGCGGGACAGAGAGCAATCAGCCCCAGCATTTT. Translated: CASSGTESNQPQHF.

The chain joins TRBV7-9 to TRBJ2-5; possibly TRBD1 for D (5 bases). Germline V gene lookup returns CDR1 SEHNR and CDR2 FQNEAQ (reference sequence). Trimming pared 5 bases from V and 5 bases from J, leaving 18 bases between. The CDR3 consists of 15 residues. CDR3: CASSRWVQGRETQYF. Here the CDR3 DNA reads TGTGCCAGCAGCCGATGGGTGCAGGGTCGGGAGACCCAGTACTTC.

The J gene is TRBJ2-1, the V gene TRBV4-3, with 11 nucleotides matching TRBD2. The CDR3 totals 15 residues. The ends lost 2 bases at V and 10 bases at J; junction bases unmatched: 7. The germline gives CDR1 LGHNA, CDR2 YSLEER. The CDR3 nucleotides read TGCGCCAGCAGCCAATTAGGGACTAGCGGATGGGAGCAGTTCTTC. Translating gives CASSQLGTSGWEQFF.

This clonotype has a handful of counts. The rearrangement uses TRBV7-2 and TRBJ1-5; no clear D. Germline assignment: CDR1 SGHTA and CDR2 FQGNSA. V was shortened by 5 bases and J by 0 bases, with 17 bases between the two germline ends. This CDR3 spans 17 amino acids. This CDR3 is CASSLISGFYSNQPQHF. In DNA, the CDR3 is TGTGCCAGCAGCCTCATATCCGGCTTTTATAGCAATCAGCCCCAGCATTTT.

V is TRBV6-4 and J is TRBJ2-1; D is unresolved. Germline CDR1 MRHNA, CDR2 SNTAGT. The V end was cut by 2 bases, the J end by 7 bases, with 15 bases between. CDR3 length: 15 amino acids. CDR3 bases: TGTGCCAGCAGTGACGGTCCTCAACTGGGAAATGAGCAGTTCTTC. It translates to CASSDGPQLGNEQFF.

Only a few counts were recorded for this clonotype. The chain combines TRBV14 with TRBJ2-1; 8 bases fit TRBD2. The germline V gene has CDR1 SGHDN and CDR2 FVKESK. V shed 4 bases and J 1 base; nucleotides not matched to a gene: 9. The CDR3 loop spans 17 amino acids. CDR3 DNA: TGTGCCAGCAGCCGTGTCGAGCGGGAGATATCCTACAATGAGCAGTTCTTC. Protein sequence: CASSRVEREISYNEQFF.

The V call is TRBV29-1, the J call TRBJ1-2, with 11 bases aligning to TRBD1. The CDR3 extends over 13 amino acids. V gave up 5 bases and J gave up 6 bases; unmatched junction bases: 5. CDR1 is SQVTM and CDR2 is ANQGSEA in the germline V gene. The DNA for the CDR3 is TGCAGCGTTACCGGACAGGGGGCTGATGGCTACACCTTC. Translation gives CSVTGQGADGYTF.

The V call is TRBV6-5, the J call TRBJ1-1; no firm D call. The length of the CDR3 is 14 residues. The V gene lost 8 bases and the J gene lost 0 bases, with 13 bases spanning the gap. Germline-derived CDR1 and CDR2 are MNHEY and SVGAGI. CDR3 protein: CASSIDRMNTEAFF. For the CDR3, the DNA is TGTGCCAGCTCTATCGACCGGATGAACACTGAAGCTTTCTTT.